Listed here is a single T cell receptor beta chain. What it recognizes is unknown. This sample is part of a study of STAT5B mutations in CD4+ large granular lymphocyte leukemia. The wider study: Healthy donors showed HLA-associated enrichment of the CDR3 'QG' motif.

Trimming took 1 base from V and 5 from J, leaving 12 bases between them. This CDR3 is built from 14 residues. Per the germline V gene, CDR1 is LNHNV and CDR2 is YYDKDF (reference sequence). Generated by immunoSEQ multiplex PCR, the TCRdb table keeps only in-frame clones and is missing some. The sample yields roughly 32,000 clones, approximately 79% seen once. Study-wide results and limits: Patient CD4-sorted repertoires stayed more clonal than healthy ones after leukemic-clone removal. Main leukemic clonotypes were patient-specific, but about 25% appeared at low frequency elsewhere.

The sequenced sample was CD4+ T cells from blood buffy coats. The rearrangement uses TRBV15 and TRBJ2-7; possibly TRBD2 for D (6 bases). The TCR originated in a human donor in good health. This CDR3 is CATSRGGTLDEQYF. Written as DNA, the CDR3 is TGTGCCACCAGCAGAGGCGGGACCCTGGACGAGCAGTACTTC.